Shown below are 31 T cell receptor beta chains from a single sample sequenced in a study of T cell changes during pregnancy in multiple sclerosis. The table came from immunoSEQ multiplex PCR; TCRdb's copy has only in-frame clones and leaves some out. The table has about 23,000 clones, more than 85% seen once; the top ten hold roughly 8.4%. The sample here was CD8+ T cells from peripheral blood mononuclear cells, taken after pregnancy. These receptors were taken from a female donor with multiple sclerosis, enrolled in a pregnancy study.

This clone was observed once. The chain has TRBV9 and TRBJ1-2, with D possibly matching TRBD1 (5 bases). The V gene lost 5 bases and the J gene lost 8 bases, with 10 bases spanning the gap. The V gene's germline CDR1 is SGDLS and CDR2 YYNGEE. The CDR3 loop spans 11 amino acids. CDR3 sequence: CASSPGLGYTF. For the CDR3, the DNA is TGTGCCAGCAGTCCAGGGTTAGGCTACACCTTC. The variable domain in full, completed from reference TRBV9 and TRBJ1-2, reads DSGVTQTPKHLITATGQRVTLRCSPRSGDLSVYWYQQSLDQGLQFLIQYYNGEERAKGNILERFSAQQFPDLHSELNLSSLELGDSALYFCASSPGLGYTFGSGTRLTVV.

This clone was seen a handful of times. The chain recombines TRBV6-1 with TRBJ2-7; 9 bases are a match to TRBD1. This CDR3 has 13 residues. Germline V gene data show CDR1 as MNHNS and CDR2 as SASEGT. The ends lost 8 bases at V and 6 bases at J; junction bases unmatched: 8. The CDR3 nucleotides are TGTGCCAGCGTGGGGACAGGGTTAAGCGAGCAGTACTTC. Its protein product is CASVGTGLSEQYF.

The chain uses TRBV25-1 and TRBJ2-7, with TRBD1 matching 7 bases. CDR1 and CDR2 from the germline V gene are MGHDK and SYGVNS. The CDR3 length is 16 residues. The J segment lost 4 bases and the V segment lost 1 base, leaving 10 bases of the junction unmatched. The CDR3 sequence is CASSESDDREPYEQYF. The CDR3 nucleotides read TGTGCCAGCAGTGAATCCGACGACAGGGAACCGTACGAGCAGTACTTC.

The sample holds one count of this clone. The rearrangement joins TRBV9 to TRBJ2-2; D ambiguous. This CDR3 has 11 residues. Trimming took off 2 bases at V and 6 bases at J, with 2 bases between the two ends. Germline V gives CDR1 SGDLS, CDR2 YYNGEE. The DNA for the CDR3 is TGTGCCAGCAGCGTCTCCGGGGAGCTGTTTTTT. This sequence encodes CASSVSGELFF. Full variable domain (outside the CDR3, taken from reference TRBV9 and TRBJ2-2): DSGVTQTPKHLITATGQRVTLRCSPRSGDLSVYWYQQSLDQGLQFLIQYYNGEERAKGNILERFSAQQFPDLHSELNLSSLELGDSALYFCASSVSGELFFGEGSRLTVL.

The CDR3 DNA is TGTGCCAGCAGTTCCACGACAGATAGAAACTATGGCTACACCTTC. This gives the protein CASSSTTDRNYGYTF. The chain employs TRBV28 and TRBJ1-2, with D perhaps TRBD1 (5 bases). V gave up 4 bases and J gave up 2 bases, with 14 bases separating them. The germline gives CDR1 MDHEN, CDR2 SYDVKM. This CDR3 is built from 15 residues.

The rearrangement uses TRBV28 and TRBJ2-7; TRBD2 is a possible D gene (6 bases). Trimming stripped 6 bases from V and 3 bases from J, with 15 bases between. This CDR3 has 14 residues. Germline CDR1 and CDR2: MDHEN and SYDVKM. CDR3 sequence: CASSERDSNYEQYF. The CDR3 DNA reads TGTGCCAGCAGCGAAAGGGACTCCAACTACGAGCAGTACTTC.

A single count supports this clone. This chain uses TRBV28 with TRBJ1-1; D is possibly TRBD1 (6 bases). This CDR3 contains 17 residues. The germline gives CDR1 MDHEN, CDR2 SYDVKM. Trimming took 5 bases from V and 1 from J, leaving 20 bases between them. CDR3 coding DNA: TGTGCCAGCAGTCGACAGGTCGATCGAAAAAAGAACACTGAAGCTTTCTTT. Translation: CASSRQVDRKKNTEAFF.

The CDR3 loop reads CASSEGIRLAGETQYF. The CDR3 region has the DNA TGTGCCAGCAGTGAAGGGATACGGCTAGCGGGGGAGACCCAGTACTTC. The V call is TRBV6-1, the J call TRBJ2-5, with TRBD2 matching 9 bases. This CDR3 contains 16 residues. Germline CDR1 and CDR2: MNHNS and SASEGT. The J segment lost 5 bases and the V segment lost 1 base, leaving 8 bases of the junction unmatched.

The chain uses TRBV6-5 and TRBJ2-2; D perhaps matches TRBD1 (6 bases). Per the germline V gene, CDR1 is MNHEY and CDR2 is SVGAGI. The CDR3 is made up of 16 amino acids. Trimming left V 1 base short and J 2 bases short, with 11 bases between. The CDR3 nucleotides are TGTGCCAGCAGTTACTTATTGGACAGAAACACCGGGGAGCTGTTTTTT. Translated, it gives CASSYLLDRNTGELFF.

The V call is TRBV5-1, the J call TRBJ2-7, with D possibly TRBD2 on 5 matching bases. CDR1 and CDR2 (germline): SGHRS, YFSETQ. The CDR3 covers 14 residues. Trimming pared 1 base from V and 7 bases from J, leaving 15 bases between. This CDR3 reads CASSLYEGFMEQYF. The CDR3 DNA sequence: TGCGCCAGCAGCTTGTATGAGGGTTTCATGGAGCAGTACTTC.

The chain couples TRBV5-6 to TRBJ1-2; 7 bases align to TRBD1. The CDR3 has 16 residues. After removal of 1 base from V and 1 base from J, the junction contained 7 bases not matched to a gene. Germline loops: CDR1 SGHDT, CDR2 YYEEEE. CDR3 bases: TGTGCCAGCAGCTTGCCCGGACAGGAGATTAACTATGGCTACACCTTC. As protein: CASSLPGQEINYGYTF. Complete variable domain (other parts from reference TRBV5-6 and TRBJ1-2): DAGVTQSPTHLIKTRGQQVTLRCSPKSGHDTVSWYQQALGQGPQFIFQYYEEEERQRGNFPDRFSGHQFPNYSSELNVNALLLGDSALYLCASSLPGQEINYGYTFGSGTRLTVV.

The rearrangement joins TRBV7-9 to TRBJ2-1, with TRBD2 identical over 7 bases. This CDR3 has 17 amino acids. Losses at the gene ends were 5 bases for V and 4 bases for J; bases not matched to a gene: 14. Germline lookup yields CDR1 SEHNR and CDR2 FQNEAQ (reference sequence). The CDR3 coding sequence is TGTGCCAGCAGCCCAAGTAGCGCTAGCGGAACGTACAATGAGCAGTTCTTC. Its translation: CASSPSSASGTYNEQFF.

V and J are TRBV5-1 and TRBJ2-7; D call uncertain. CDR3 length: 14 amino acids. Looked up from germline, CDR1 is SGHRS and CDR2 is YFSETQ. V was shortened by 0 bases and J by 7 bases, with 14 bases between the two germline ends. The CDR3 region is CASSLGLETREQYF. The CDR3 DNA is TGCGCCAGCAGCTTGGGGCTAGAAACGCGGGAGCAGTACTTC.

V gene TRBV10-3 combines with J gene TRBJ2-5, with a tentative D call TRBD1 (6 bases). Trimming pared 2 bases from V and 2 bases from J, leaving 9 bases between. The germline V gene encodes CDR1 ENHRY and CDR2 SYGVKD. This CDR3 is built from 14 residues. The CDR3 loop is CAISELTGQETQYF. Here the CDR3 DNA reads TGTGCCATCAGTGAGCTCACAGGGCAAGAGACCCAGTACTTC.

The rearrangement joins TRBV11-2 to TRBJ2-1; D remains ambiguous. The ends were cut back, 1 base at V and 8 bases at J, with 3 bases in the middle. Germline loops: CDR1 SGHAT, CDR2 FQNNGV. This CDR3 contains 11 residues. DNA of the CDR3: TGTGCCAGCAGCTTAGTCGATGAGCAGTTCTTC. Protein sequence: CASSLVDEQFF. Complete variable domain (other parts from reference TRBV11-2 and TRBJ2-1): EAGVAQSPRYKIIEKRQSVAFWCNPISGHATLYWYQQILGQGPKLLIQFQNNGVVDDSQLPKDRFSAERLKGVDSTLKIQPAKLEDSAVYLCASSLVDEQFFGPGTRLTVL.

The chain has TRBV5-1 and TRBJ2-1; TRBD2 matches 11 bases. Germline loops: CDR1 SGHRS, CDR2 YFSETQ. The CDR3 length is 15 residues. V lost 4 bases, J lost 4 bases, and 4 bases stayed unmatched. CDR3 loop: CASSRGTSGYNEQFF. DNA for the CDR3: TGCGCCAGCAGCCGGGGGACTAGCGGTTACAATGAGCAGTTCTTC.

The gene calls are TRBV6-1 and TRBJ2-7; tentative D call: TRBD2 (6 bases). The CDR3 runs 14 residues. CDR1 is MNHNS and CDR2 is SASEGT in the germline V gene. The ends were cut back, 3 bases at V and 4 bases at J, with 13 bases in the middle. The CDR3 protein is CASSDQGLRYEQYF. The CDR3 DNA reads as TGTGCCAGCAGTGATCAGGGACTCAGATACGAGCAGTACTTC.

The V call is TRBV5-6, the J call TRBJ2-7; D is unresolved. The V end was cut by 2 bases, the J end by 0 bases, with 15 bases between. Germline CDR1 is SGHDT and CDR2 is YYEEEE. The CDR3 has 16 residues. The CDR3 nucleotides are TGTGCCAGCAGCTTTCAGTTGTGGGCACACTCCTACGAGCAGTACTTC. Amino acid sequence: CASSFQLWAHSYEQYF. The full variable domain, its missing parts supplied by reference TRBV5-6 and TRBJ2-7, is DAGVTQSPTHLIKTRGQQVTLRCSPKSGHDTVSWYQQALGQGPQFIFQYYEEEERQRGNFPDRFSGHQFPNYSSELNVNALLLGDSALYLCASSFQLWAHSYEQYFGPGTRLTVT.

The chain recombines TRBV23-1 with TRBJ1-2; 9 nucleotides agree with TRBD1. TRBV23-1 is classed as an ORF, of uncertain function. The CDR3 is 17 amino acids. V shed 4 bases and J 5 bases; nucleotides not matched to a gene: 14. As DNA, the CDR3 is TGCGCCAGCAGTCTCCGGGACAGGGTCTACGCTGATTATGGCTACACCTTC. It is translated as CASSLRDRVYADYGYTF.

V usage is TRBV7-2 and J usage is TRBJ2-7, with TRBD2 matching 11 bases. Losses at the gene ends were 2 bases for V and 2 bases for J; bases not matched to a gene: 8. Germline assignment: CDR1 SGHTA and CDR2 FQGNSA. The length of the CDR3 is 17 residues. CDR3 in DNA: TGTGCCAGCAGCTTACTGGGACTAGCGGAGTTACCCTACGAGCAGTACTTC. Protein: CASSLLGLAELPYEQYF.

The J gene is TRBJ2-1, the V gene TRBV11-2; 9 nucleotides line up with TRBD2. Germline V gives CDR1 SGHAT, CDR2 FQNNGV. The CDR3 has 16 residues. Unmatched junction bases numbered 10, after V lost 4 bases and J lost 6 bases. The CDR3: CASSSLAGVFTNEQFF. The CDR3 DNA reads as TGTGCCAGCAGCTCCTTAGCGGGAGTCTTCACCAATGAGCAGTTCTTC. The full variable domain, completed using reference TRBV11-2 and TRBJ2-1, is EAGVAQSPRYKIIEKRQSVAFWCNPISGHATLYWYQQILGQGPKLLIQFQNNGVVDDSQLPKDRFSAERLKGVDSTLKIQPAKLEDSAVYLCASSSLAGVFTNEQFFGPGTRLTVL.

By share, this clone counts as medium-sized (0.01 to 0.1%). The V call is TRBV6-5, the J call TRBJ2-7; 13 positions agree with TRBD2. Germline CDR1 reads MNHEY; CDR2 reads SVGAGI. The CDR3 spans 16 residues. The ends lost 2 bases at V and 9 bases at J; junction bases unmatched: 10. The CDR3 sequence: CASSYHRLAGGLRQYF. CDR3 coding DNA: TGTGCCAGCAGTTACCATCGACTAGCGGGAGGTCTCCGGCAGTACTTC.

V and J are TRBV6-1 and TRBJ1-2, with TRBD1 identical over 9 bases. This CDR3 contains 14 residues. From germline, CDR1 is MNHNS and CDR2 SASEGT. V shed 3 bases, J shed 8 bases, and the junction held 7 bases outside the gene matches. The CDR3 protein is CASSDLQGAGGYTF. CDR3 bases: TGTGCCAGCAGTGACCTACAGGGGGCAGGGGGCTACACCTTC.

This clone was recorded once. The chain links TRBV10-2 to TRBJ2-7; the D gene is possibly TRBD1 (5 bases). The ends were cut back, 0 bases at V and 3 bases at J, with 6 bases in the middle. This CDR3 has 13 amino acids. CDR1 WSHSY and CDR2 SAAADI come from the germline V gene. CDR3 sequence: CASSESTDYEQYF. The CDR3 DNA follows: TGCGCCAGCAGTGAGTCGACAGACTACGAGCAGTACTTC.

The genes are TRBV6-5 and TRBJ1-1, with D maybe TRBD1 (5 bases). With 2 bases removed from V and 5 bases from J, the gap between germline ends came to 12 bases. Germline CDR1 is MNHEY and CDR2 is SVGAGI. The CDR3 length is 14 residues. This chain's CDR3 is CASSYDPGVTEAFF. CDR3 DNA: TGTGCCAGCAGTTACGATCCGGGGGTTACTGAAGCTTTCTTT.

This chain links TRBV6-5 with TRBJ1-3; 9 nucleotides match TRBD1. The V segment lost 8 bases and the J segment 4 bases; nucleotides outside the gene matches: 9. This CDR3 has 15 residues. CDR1 MNHEY and CDR2 SVGAGI come from the germline V gene. CDR3 sequence: CASGPDRGLGNTIYF. CDR3 nucleotide sequence: TGTGCCAGCGGACCGGACAGGGGCTTAGGAAACACCATATATTTT.

J is TRBJ2-3 and V is TRBV30; TRBD2 matches at 13 bases. The trim removed 0 bases at V and 4 bases at J, leaving 4 bases unmatched. Per the germline V gene, CDR1 is GTSNPN and CDR2 is SVGIG (reference sequence). The CDR3 has 16 amino acids. CDR3 sequence: CAWSVPGLAGSDTQYF. The DNA for the CDR3 is TGTGCCTGGAGTGTACCGGGACTAGCGGGATCAGATACGCAGTATTTT. Using reference TRBV30 and TRBJ2-3 for the parts outside the CDR3, the full variable domain is SQTIHQWPATLVQPVGSPLSLECTVEGTSNPNLYWYRQAAGRGLQLLFYSVGIGQISSEVPQNLSASRPQDRQFILSSKKLLLSDSGFYLCAWSVPGLAGSDTQYFGPGTRLTVL.

The rearrangement uses TRBV6-5 and TRBJ1-1; D gene unclear. There are 14 residues in the CDR3. Per the germline V gene, CDR1 is MNHEY and CDR2 is SVGAGI. V lost 6 bases, J lost 7 bases, and 18 bases lay in between. CDR3: CASRTRGLPDEAFF. The CDR3, as DNA: TGTGCCAGCAGGACCAGAGGTCTTCCGGATGAAGCTTTCTTT.

The V and J genes are TRBV11-2 and TRBJ1-1; 7 bases match TRBD1. The CDR3 runs to 15 residues. Germline CDR1 is SGHAT and CDR2 is FQNNGV. The trim removed 0 bases at V and 5 bases at J, leaving 6 bases unmatched. The CDR3 sequence is CASSLDEGARTEAFF. In DNA form, the CDR3 reads TGTGCCAGCAGCTTAGACGAGGGGGCGCGAACTGAAGCTTTCTTT.

This chain links TRBV25-1 with TRBJ2-2, with 10 bases fitting TRBD2. CDR3 length: 16 residues. J lost 3 bases, V lost 10 bases, and 11 bases had no gene match. The V gene's germline CDR1 is MGHDK and CDR2 SYGVNS. CDR3 sequence reads: CATPLAGDGDTGELFF. In DNA, the CDR3 is TGTGCCACTCCGCTAGCGGGAGACGGGGACACCGGGGAGCTGTTTTTT.

This chain joins TRBV6-4 and TRBJ2-6, with a weak D call TRBD2 (5 bases). From germline, CDR1 is MRHNA and CDR2 SNTAGT. The CDR3 runs to 16 residues. With 5 bases removed from V and 4 bases from J, the gap between germline ends came to 15 bases. The CDR3 loop reads CASSSHPKRGANVLTF. The CDR3 DNA is TGTGCCAGCAGTTCACATCCCAAGCGGGGGGCCAACGTCCTGACTTTC.